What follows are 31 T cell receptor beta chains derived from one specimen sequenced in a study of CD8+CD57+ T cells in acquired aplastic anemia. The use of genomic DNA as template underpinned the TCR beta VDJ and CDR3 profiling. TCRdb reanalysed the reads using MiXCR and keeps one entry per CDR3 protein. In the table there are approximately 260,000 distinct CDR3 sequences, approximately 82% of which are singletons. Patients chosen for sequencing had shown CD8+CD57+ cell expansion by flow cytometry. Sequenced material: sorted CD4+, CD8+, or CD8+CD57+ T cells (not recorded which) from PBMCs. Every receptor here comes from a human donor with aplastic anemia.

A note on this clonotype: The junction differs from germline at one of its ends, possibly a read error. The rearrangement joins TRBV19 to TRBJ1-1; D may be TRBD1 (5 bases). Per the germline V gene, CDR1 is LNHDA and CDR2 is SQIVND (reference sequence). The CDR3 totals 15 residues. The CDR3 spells CASSIAMAGYTEAFF. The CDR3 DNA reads TGTGCCAGTAGTATAGCTATGGCAGGGTACACTGAGGCTTTCTTC. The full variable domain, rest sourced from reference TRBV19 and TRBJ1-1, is DGGITQSPKYLFRKEGQNVTLSCEQNLNHDAMYWYRQDPGQGLRLIYYSQIVNDFQKGDIAEGYSVSREKKESFPLTVTSAQKNPTAFYLCASSIAMAGYTEAFFGQGTRLTVV.

This chain's CDR3 is CASSLALSADTEYFF. For the CDR3, the DNA is TGTGCCAGCAGCTTAGCGCTAAGTGCCGACACTGAGTATTTCTTT. The V and J genes are TRBV7-8 and TRBJ1-1; no clear D gene. With 0 bases removed from V and 13 bases from J, the gap between germline ends came to 21 bases. Per germline, CDR1 SGHVS and CDR2 FQNEAQ. The CDR3 is 15 residues long.

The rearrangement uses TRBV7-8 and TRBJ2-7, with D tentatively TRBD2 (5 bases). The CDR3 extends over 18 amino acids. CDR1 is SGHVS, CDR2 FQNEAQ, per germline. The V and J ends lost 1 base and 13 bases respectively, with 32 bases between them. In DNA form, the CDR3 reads TGTGCCAGCAGCTTAGATGGAGGCCGCGATACGCAGTACTTTGAGCCATACGTC. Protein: CASSLDGGRDTQYFEPYV.

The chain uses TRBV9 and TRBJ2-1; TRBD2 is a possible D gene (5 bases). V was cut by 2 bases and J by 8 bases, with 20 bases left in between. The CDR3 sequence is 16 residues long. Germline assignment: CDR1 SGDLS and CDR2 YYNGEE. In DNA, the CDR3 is TGTGCCAGCAGCGTTCAAAGAAGCGGCTACAGCGATGAGCAGTTCTTC. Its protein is CASSVQRSGYSDEQFF.

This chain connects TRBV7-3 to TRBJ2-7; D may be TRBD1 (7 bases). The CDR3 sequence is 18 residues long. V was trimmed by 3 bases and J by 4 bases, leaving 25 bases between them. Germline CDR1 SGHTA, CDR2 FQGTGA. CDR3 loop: CASSFHPGGTALAYEQYF. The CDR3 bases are TGTGCCAGCAGCTTTCATCCAGGCGGGACAGCCCTTGCTTACGAGCAGTACTTC.

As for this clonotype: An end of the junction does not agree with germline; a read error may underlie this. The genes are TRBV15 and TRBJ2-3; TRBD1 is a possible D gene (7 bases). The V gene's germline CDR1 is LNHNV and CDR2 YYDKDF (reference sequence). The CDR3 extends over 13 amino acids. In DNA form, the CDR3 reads TGTGCCAGCGGGGAAGGGGGCACAGATAAGACCCATTTT. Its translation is CASGEGGTDKTHF. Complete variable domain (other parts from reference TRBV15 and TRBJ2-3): DAMVIQNPRYQVTQFGKPVTLSCSQTLNHNVMYWYQQKSSQAPKLLFHYYDKDFNNEADTPDNFQSRRPNTSFCFLDIRSPGLGDTAMYLCASGEGGTDKTHFGPGTRLTVL.

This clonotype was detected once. CDR3 coding DNA: TGTGCCAGCAGACCTACCCGGGGACACGAGATCGGCATAACCTTC. This encodes CASRPTRGHEIGITF. This rearrangement joins TRBV7-2 to TRBJ1-2; maybe TRBD1 (6 bases). Germline CDR1 SGHTA, CDR2 FQGNSA. This CDR3 has 15 amino acids. V shed 6 bases and J shed 14 bases, with 28 bases lying between them.

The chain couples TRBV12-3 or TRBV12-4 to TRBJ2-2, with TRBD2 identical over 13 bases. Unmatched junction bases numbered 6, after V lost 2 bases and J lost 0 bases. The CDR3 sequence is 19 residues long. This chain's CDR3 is CASSLRTSGSPPNTGELFF. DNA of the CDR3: TGTGCCAGCAGTTTAAGGACTAGCGGGAGTCCCCCGAACACCGGGGAGCTGTTTTTT.

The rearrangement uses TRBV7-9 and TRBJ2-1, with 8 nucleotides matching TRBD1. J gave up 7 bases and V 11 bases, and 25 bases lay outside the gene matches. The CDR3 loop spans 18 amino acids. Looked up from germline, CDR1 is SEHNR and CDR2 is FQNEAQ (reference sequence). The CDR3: CAGQGARESQCFGNEQFF. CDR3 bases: TGTGCCGGCCAGGGGGCTAGGGAGAGCCAGTGCTTCGGGAATGAGCAGTTCTTC.

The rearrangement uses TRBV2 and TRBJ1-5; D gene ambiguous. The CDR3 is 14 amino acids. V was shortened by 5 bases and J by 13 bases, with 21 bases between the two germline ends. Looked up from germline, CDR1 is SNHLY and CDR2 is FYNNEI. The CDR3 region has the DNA TGTGCCAGCAGTCATACTTATAGCAATAAGGAGCAGCATTTT. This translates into CASSHTYSNKEQHF. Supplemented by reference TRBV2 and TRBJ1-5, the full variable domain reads EPEVTQTPSHQVTQMGQEVILRCVPISNHLYFYWYRQILGQKVEFLVSFYNNEISEKSEIFDDQFSVERPDGSNFTLKIRSTKLEDSAMYFCASSHTYSNKEQHFGDGTRLSIL.

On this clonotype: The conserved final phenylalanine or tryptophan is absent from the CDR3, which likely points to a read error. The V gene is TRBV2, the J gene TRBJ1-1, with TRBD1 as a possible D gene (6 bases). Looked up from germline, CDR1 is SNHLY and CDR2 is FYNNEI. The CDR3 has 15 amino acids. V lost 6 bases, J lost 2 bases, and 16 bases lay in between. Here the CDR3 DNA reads TGTGCCAGCAGGGTCGGGCGGACAGATAACACTGAAGCTTTCCTT. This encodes CASRVGRTDNTEAFL.

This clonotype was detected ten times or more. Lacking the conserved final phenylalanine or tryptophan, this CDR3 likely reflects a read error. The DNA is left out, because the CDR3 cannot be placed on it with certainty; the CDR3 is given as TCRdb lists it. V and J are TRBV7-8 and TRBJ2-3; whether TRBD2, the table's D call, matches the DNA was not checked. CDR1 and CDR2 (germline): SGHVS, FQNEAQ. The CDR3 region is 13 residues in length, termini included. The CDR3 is CASSVAGGPDTQY.

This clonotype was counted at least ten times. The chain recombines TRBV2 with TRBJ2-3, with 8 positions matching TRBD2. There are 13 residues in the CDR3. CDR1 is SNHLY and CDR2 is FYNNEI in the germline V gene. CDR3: CSSGAGGPDTQYF. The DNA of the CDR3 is TGTAGCAGCGGGGCGGGGGGTCCCGATACGCAGTATTTT.

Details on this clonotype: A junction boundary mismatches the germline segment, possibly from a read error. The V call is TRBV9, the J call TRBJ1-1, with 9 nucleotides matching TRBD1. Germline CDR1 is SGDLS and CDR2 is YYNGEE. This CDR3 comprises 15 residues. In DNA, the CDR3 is TGTGCCAGCAGCTTAGAGGGGACAGGGACCACTGAACCTTTCTTT. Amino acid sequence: CASSLEGTGTTEPFF.

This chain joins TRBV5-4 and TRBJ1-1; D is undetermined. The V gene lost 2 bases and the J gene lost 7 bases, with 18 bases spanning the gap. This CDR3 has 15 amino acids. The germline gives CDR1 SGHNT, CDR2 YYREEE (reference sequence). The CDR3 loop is CASSFTSAMSIEAFF. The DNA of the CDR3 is TGTGCCAGCAGCTTTACTAGCGCAATGAGCATTGAAGCTTTCTTT. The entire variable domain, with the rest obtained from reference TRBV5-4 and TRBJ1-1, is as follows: ETGVTQSPTHLIKTRGQQVTLRCSSQSGHNTVSWYQQALGQGPQFIFQYYREEENGRGNFPPRFSGLQFPNYSSELNVNALELDDSALYLCASSFTSAMSIEAFFGQGTRLTVV.

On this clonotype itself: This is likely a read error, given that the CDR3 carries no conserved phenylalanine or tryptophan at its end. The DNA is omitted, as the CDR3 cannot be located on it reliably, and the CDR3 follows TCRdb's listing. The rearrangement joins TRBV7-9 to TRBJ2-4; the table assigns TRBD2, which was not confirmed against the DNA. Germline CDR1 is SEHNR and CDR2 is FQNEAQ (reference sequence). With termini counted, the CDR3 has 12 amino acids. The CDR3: CASSCERSGGYV.

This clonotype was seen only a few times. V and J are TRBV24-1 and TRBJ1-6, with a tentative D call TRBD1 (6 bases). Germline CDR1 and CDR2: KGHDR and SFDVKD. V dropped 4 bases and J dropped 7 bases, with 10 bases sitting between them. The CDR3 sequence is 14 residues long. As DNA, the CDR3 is TGTGCCACCAGTGAGACAGGTTACAATTCACCCCTCCACTTT. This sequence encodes CATSETGYNSPLHF.

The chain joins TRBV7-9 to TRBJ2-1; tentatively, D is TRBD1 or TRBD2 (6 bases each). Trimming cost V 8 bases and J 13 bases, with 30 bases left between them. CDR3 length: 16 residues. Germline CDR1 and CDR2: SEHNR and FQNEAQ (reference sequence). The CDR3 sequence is CASGDGGTDAQYFQFF. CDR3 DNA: TGTGCCAGCGGGGACGGGGGCACAGATGCTCAGTATTTTCAGTTCTTC. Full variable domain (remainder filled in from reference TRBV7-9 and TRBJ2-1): DTGVSQNPRHKITKRGQNVTFRCDPISEHNRLYWYRQTLGQGPEFLTYFQNEAQLEKSRLLSDRFSAERPKGSFSTLEIQRTEQGDSAMYLCASGDGGTDAQYFQFFGPGTRLTVL.

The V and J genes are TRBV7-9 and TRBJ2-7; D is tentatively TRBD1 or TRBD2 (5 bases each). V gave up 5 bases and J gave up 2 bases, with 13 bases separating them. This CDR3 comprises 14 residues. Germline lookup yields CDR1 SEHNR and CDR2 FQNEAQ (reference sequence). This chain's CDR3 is CASSVRGVAYEQYF. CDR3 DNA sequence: TGTGCCAGCAGCGTACGGGGCGTAGCCTACGAGCAGTACTTC.

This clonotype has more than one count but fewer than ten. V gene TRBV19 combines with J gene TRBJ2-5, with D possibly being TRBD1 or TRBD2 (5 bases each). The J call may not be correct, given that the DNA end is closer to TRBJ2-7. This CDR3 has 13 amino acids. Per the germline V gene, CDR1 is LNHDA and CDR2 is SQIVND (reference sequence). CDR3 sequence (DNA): TGTGCCAGTAGGGGGACCGGGACCAACGAGCAGTACTTC. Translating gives CASRGTGTNEQYF.

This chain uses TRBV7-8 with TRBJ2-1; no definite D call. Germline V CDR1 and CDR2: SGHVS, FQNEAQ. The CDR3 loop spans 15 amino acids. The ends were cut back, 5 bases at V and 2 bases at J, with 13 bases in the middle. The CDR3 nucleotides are TGTGCCAGCAGCGTAGGGATGAGCCCCTACAATGAGCAGTTCTTC. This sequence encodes CASSVGMSPYNEQFF.

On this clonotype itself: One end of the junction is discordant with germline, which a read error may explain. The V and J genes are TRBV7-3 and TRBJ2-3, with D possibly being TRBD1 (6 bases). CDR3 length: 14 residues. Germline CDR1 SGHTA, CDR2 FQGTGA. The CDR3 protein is CASSLDRTANTQAF. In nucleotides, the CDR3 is TGTGCCAGCAGCTTAGATCGGACAGCGAACACGCAAGCTTTT.

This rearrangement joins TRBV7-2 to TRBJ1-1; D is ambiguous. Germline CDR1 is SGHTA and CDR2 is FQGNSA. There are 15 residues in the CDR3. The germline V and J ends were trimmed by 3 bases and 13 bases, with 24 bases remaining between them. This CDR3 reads CASSLSGGAHDDYFF. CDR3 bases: TGTGCCAGCAGCTTGTCAGGCGGAGCCCACGATGACTATTTCTTT.

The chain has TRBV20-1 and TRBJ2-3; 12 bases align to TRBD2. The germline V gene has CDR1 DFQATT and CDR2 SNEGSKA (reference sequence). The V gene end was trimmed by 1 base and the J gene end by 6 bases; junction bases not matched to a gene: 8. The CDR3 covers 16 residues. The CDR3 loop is CSARASGGGFIDTQYF. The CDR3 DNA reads TGCAGTGCTAGAGCTAGCGGGGGGGGGTTCATTGATACGCAGTATTTT.

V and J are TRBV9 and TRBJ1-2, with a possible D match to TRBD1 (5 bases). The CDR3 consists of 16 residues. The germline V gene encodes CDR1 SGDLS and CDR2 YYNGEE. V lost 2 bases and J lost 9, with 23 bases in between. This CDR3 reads CASSVGLADTDTRYTF. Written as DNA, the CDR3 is TGTGCCAGCAGCGTGGGACTAGCGGACACAGATACGCGCTACACCTTC.

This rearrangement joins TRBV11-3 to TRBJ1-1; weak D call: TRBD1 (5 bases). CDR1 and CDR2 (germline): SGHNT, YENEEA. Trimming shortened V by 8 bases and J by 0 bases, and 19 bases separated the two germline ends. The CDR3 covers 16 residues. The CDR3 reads CASGVDRDVLNTEAFF. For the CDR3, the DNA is TGTGCCAGCGGCGTGGATCGGGACGTCTTGAACACTGAAGCTTTCTTT.

Here the CDR3 reads CASTRSRYNSYEQYF. The CDR3 coding sequence is TGTGCCAGCACTAGGAGCAGGTACAACTCCTACGAGCAGTACTTC. This chain joins TRBV11-2 and TRBJ2-7; the D is unclear. Looked up from germline, CDR1 is SGHAT and CDR2 is FQNNGV. V was cut by 7 bases and J by 0 bases, with 16 bases left in between. CDR3 size: 15 residues.

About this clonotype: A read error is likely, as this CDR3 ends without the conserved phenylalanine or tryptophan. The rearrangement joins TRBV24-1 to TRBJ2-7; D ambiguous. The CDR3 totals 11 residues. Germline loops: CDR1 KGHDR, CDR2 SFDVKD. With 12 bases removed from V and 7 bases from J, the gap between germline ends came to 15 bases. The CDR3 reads CAAAVSLEQYL. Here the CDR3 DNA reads TGTGCCGCCGCAGTGAGCCTAGAGCAGTACCTC.

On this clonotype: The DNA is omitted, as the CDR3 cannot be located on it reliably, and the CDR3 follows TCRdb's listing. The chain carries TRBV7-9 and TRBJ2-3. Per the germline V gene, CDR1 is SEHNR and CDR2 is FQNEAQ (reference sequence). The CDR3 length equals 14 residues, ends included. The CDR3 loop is CASSLKEHTQYFYF.

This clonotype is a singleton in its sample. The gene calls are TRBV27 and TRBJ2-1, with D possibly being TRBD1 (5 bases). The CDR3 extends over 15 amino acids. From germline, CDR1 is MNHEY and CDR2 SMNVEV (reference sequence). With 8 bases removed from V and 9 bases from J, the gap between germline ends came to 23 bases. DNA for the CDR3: TGTGCCAGCGGGGCCGGCGGCCGGGTCTTCAGTGAGCAGTTCTTC. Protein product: CASGAGGRVFSEQFF.

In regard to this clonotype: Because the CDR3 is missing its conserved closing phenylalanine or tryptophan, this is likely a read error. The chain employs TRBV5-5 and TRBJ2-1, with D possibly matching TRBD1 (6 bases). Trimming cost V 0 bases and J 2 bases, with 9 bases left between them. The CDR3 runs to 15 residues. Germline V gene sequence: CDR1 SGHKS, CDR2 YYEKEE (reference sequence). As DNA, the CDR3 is TGTGCCAGCAGCTTGGCCAGGGGAGCCTACAATGAGCAGTTCCTC. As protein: CASSLARGAYNEQFL.